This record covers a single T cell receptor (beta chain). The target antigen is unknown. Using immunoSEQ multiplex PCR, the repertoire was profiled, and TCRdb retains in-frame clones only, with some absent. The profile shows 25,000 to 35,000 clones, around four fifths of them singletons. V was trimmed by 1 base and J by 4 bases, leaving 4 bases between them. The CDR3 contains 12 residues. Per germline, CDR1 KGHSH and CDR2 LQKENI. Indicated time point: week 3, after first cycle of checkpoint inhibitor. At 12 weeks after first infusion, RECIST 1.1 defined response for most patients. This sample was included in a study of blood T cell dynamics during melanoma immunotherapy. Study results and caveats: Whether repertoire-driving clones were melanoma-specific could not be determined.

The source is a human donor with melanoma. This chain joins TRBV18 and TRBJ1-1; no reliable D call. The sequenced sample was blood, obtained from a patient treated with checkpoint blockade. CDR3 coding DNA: TGTGCCAGCTCACCACGCTCCACTGAAGCTTTCTTT. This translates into CASSPRSTEAFF.